The clone carrying this T cell receptor (beta chain) was seen more than once but under ten times. The antigen remains undetermined. These data belong to a study of vaccination and CD4 T cells after COVID-19. The treatment here: approximately 9-day PBMC culture with coronavirus spike peptide pools or control peptides (ViraFEST assay). Positivity by PCR occurred from March to December 2020, a period that predated US Alpha, Beta and Delta variants. Deletions cut 8 bases from V and 5 bases from J, with 19 bases between. Per germline, CDR1 SNHLY and CDR2 FYNNEI. This CDR3 region has 15 residues. Oncomine TCR Beta short-read sequencing was applied to DNA from cultured CD4+ T cells. TCRdb re-called the PCR reads with MiXCR, one entry per CDR3 protein. The sample contains 5,500 or so distinct CDR3 sequences, around 69% of which appear only once.

The receptor was isolated from a human donor who had recovered from COVID-19. The chain employs TRBV2 and TRBJ1-5, with D uncertain. Specimen: CD4+ T cells from blood, cultured in vitro. CDR3 nucleotides: TGTGCCAGCGGTAAAAGGACTTCAATGGATCAGCCCCAGCATTTT. Translated: CASGKRTSMDQPQHF.